These 22 T cell receptor beta chains originate from one sample sequenced in a study of cytomegalovirus exposure and HLA in healthy donors. Sequencing was performed with immunoSEQ multiplex PCR; in TCRdb, only in-frame clones are kept and a portion is missing. The table lists 200,000 to 250,000 clones, over 80% of them singletons, with more than 12% in the top ten. Sequenced sample: PBMCs. The receptors were sampled from a woman aged 30 to 39 in good health and CMV-seropositive.

The gene calls are TRBV30 and TRBJ2-7, with D maybe TRBD2 (5 bases). Trimming removed 8 bases from V and 2 bases from J, with 22 bases in between. The CDR3 has 15 amino acids. Germline lookup yields CDR1 GTSNPN and CDR2 SVGIG (reference sequence). The CDR3 loop reads CAHGGAQDRPYEQYF. DNA for the CDR3: TGTGCCCATGGAGGTGCCCAGGACCGCCCCTACGAGCAGTACTTC.

The rearrangement uses TRBV6-5 and TRBJ2-3; TRBD2 aligns across 9 bases. V lost 4 bases and J lost 4; bases outside the gene matches: 9. Germline V gene data show CDR1 as MNHEY and CDR2 as SVGAGI. The CDR3 sequence is 16 residues long. The CDR3 loop is CASSSRVAGVPDTQYF. The CDR3, as DNA: TGTGCCAGCAGTTCCCGGGTAGCGGGAGTCCCAGATACGCAGTATTTT.

CDR3 protein: CASGQTSGTSGRTQYF. The CDR3 DNA follows: TGTGCTAGTGGTCAAACATCCGGGACTAGCGGGAGGACGCAGTATTTT. The chain combines TRBV12-5 with TRBJ2-3, with 15 bases fitting TRBD2. This CDR3 contains 16 residues. V dropped 5 bases and J dropped 9; count of bases not matched to a gene: 9. Germline V gene lookup returns CDR1 LGHNT and CDR2 FRNRAP. The whole variable domain, remainder taken from reference TRBV12-5 and TRBJ2-3, is DARVTQTPRHKVTEMGQEVTMRCQPILGHNTVFWYRQTMMQGLELLAYFRNRAPLDDSGMPKDRFSAEMPDATLATLKIQPSEPRDSAVYFCASGQTSGTSGRTQYFGPGTRLTVL.

This clone was detected only once. V usage is TRBV6-5 and J usage is TRBJ1-2; TRBD1 might be the D (6 bases). The CDR3 runs 13 residues. Germline assignment: CDR1 MNHEY and CDR2 SVGAGI. V was pared by 6 bases and J by 8 bases, with 16 bases between. The CDR3 sequence: CASRSGGAGGYTF. Here the CDR3 DNA reads TGTGCCAGCAGGTCCGGGGGCGCGGGAGGCTACACCTTC.

In this sample, this clone turned up once. The chain joins TRBV2 to TRBJ2-2; D call uncertain. The V end lost 7 bases, the J end lost 0 bases, and 6 bases lay between the germline ends. CDR3 length equals 13 residues. Per the germline V gene, CDR1 is SNHLY and CDR2 is FYNNEI. CDR3 nucleotides: TGTGCCAGCAAGGCGACGAACACCGGGGAGCTGTTTTTT. Protein product: CASKATNTGELFF.

The chain has TRBV13 and TRBJ1-1, with 8 positions matching TRBD1. Germline V gene sequence: CDR1 PRHDT, CDR2 FYEKMQ (reference sequence). The J segment lost 2 bases and the V segment lost 3 bases, leaving 2 bases of the junction unmatched. CDR3 length: 14 residues. This CDR3 is CASSLDRANTEAFF. The DNA for the CDR3 is TGTGCCAGCAGCTTGGACAGGGCAAACACTGAAGCTTTCTTT.

This clone came up a few times. The chain is built from TRBV4-1 and TRBJ2-2, with 12 bases identical to TRBD2. CDR1 MGHRA and CDR2 YSYEKL come from the germline V gene. CDR3 length: 17 amino acids. J lost 1 base, V lost 6 bases, and 6 bases had no gene match. CDR3 amino acids: CASSYKGLAGNTGELFF. The CDR3 bases are TGCGCCAGCAGTTACAAGGGACTAGCGGGGAACACCGGGGAGCTGTTTTTT.

This rearrangement joins TRBV19 to TRBJ2-7; D remains unclear. With 5 bases removed from V and 7 bases from J, the gap between germline ends came to 21 bases. The CDR3 has 15 residues. Germline V gives CDR1 LNHDA, CDR2 SQIVND (reference sequence). CDR3 nucleotide sequence: TGTGCCAGTAGTCTAACGGCAGGCCAACCGTGGGAGCAGTACTTC. Protein sequence: CASSLTAGQPWEQYF.

The rearrangement links TRBV5-1 to TRBJ2-4; D is ambiguous. CDR1 is SGHRS, CDR2 YFSETQ, per germline. Deletions cut 0 bases from V and 6 bases from J, with 10 bases between. The CDR3 has 14 residues. CDR3 DNA sequence: TGCGCCAGCAGCTTGGGGACGGACGGAAACATTCAGTACTTC. Translating it yields CASSLGTDGNIQYF. Drawing the rest from reference TRBV5-1 and TRBJ2-4, the complete variable domain is KAGVTQTPRYLIKTRGQQVTLSCSPISGHRSVSWYQQTPGQGLQFLFEYFSETQRNKGNFPGRFSGRQFSNSRSEMNVSTLELGDSALYLCASSLGTDGNIQYFGAGTRLSVL.

J is TRBJ2-6 and V is TRBV2; D may correspond to TRBD1 or TRBD2 (5 bases each). This CDR3 has 17 residues. Trimming removed 2 bases at V and 0 bases at J, with 11 bases between. Germline assignment: CDR1 SNHLY and CDR2 FYNNEI. CDR3 coding DNA: TGTGCCAGCAGTGAACAGGGAGCCCCCTCTGGGGCCAACGTCCTGACTTTC. Residues: CASSEQGAPSGANVLTF.

The CDR3 is CASSLTLYGYTF. The CDR3 nucleotides are TGTGCCAGCAGCTTAACCCTCTATGGCTACACCTTC. This chain uses TRBV7-2 with TRBJ1-2; D is unresolved. Germline CDR1 reads SGHTA; CDR2 reads FQGNSA. This CDR3 is built from 12 residues. With 2 bases removed from V and 4 bases from J, the gap between germline ends came to 5 bases.

The rearrangement joins TRBV29-1 to TRBJ2-5, with 7 bases lining up with TRBD1. The end of the DNA aligns better with TRBJ2-7, so the J call may be wrong. The length of the CDR3 is 15 residues. Germline CDR1 and CDR2: SQVTM and ANQGSEA. Here the CDR3 reads CSVKGVGTVTYEQYF. In DNA form, the CDR3 reads TGCAGCGTGAAGGGGGTCGGGACAGTGACCTACGAGCAGTACTTC.

This clone occurred once. V and J are TRBV2 and TRBJ1-1, with D maybe TRBD1 (5 bases). Germline V gene data show CDR1 as SNHLY and CDR2 as FYNNEI. This CDR3 comprises 13 residues. V lost 4 bases and J lost 5, with 11 bases in between. The CDR3 here is CASSVGVRTEAFF. DNA for the CDR3: TGTGCCAGCAGTGTGGGGGTAAGAACTGAAGCTTTCTTT.

V and J are TRBV7-3 and TRBJ1-2; 7 bases line up with TRBD1. CDR1 is SGHTA and CDR2 is FQGTGA in the germline V gene. The CDR3 totals 17 residues. Unmatched junction bases numbered 13, after V lost 2 bases and J lost 4 bases. CDR3 nucleotide sequence: TGTGCCAGCAGCTTAGGGACAGTACCAGACGGTAGCTATGGCTACACCTTC. Translation gives CASSLGTVPDGSYGYTF.

The gene calls are TRBV6-5 and TRBJ1-2, with no clear D. Trimming cost V 0 bases and J 6 bases, with 8 bases left between them. Germline V gene sequence: CDR1 MNHEY, CDR2 SVGAGI. CDR3 length: 13 residues. DNA for the CDR3: TGTGCCAGCAGTTACTCGGCCGTAGATGGCTACACCTTC. It yields the protein CASSYSAVDGYTF.

The rearrangement links TRBV29-1 to TRBJ1-2; maybe TRBD1 (5 bases). V was trimmed by 2 bases and J by 0 bases, leaving 19 bases between them. CDR3 length: 17 amino acids. Per the germline V gene, CDR1 is SQVTM and CDR2 is ANQGSEA. As DNA, the CDR3 is TGCAGCGTTGAACGGGGAATCCGGGACCGATCTAACTATGGCTACACCTTC. The encoded protein is CSVERGIRDRSNYGYTF.

On this clone itself: Other DNA sequences in the sample encode the same CDR3. V usage is TRBV6-5 and J usage is TRBJ2-7; D gene uncertain. Germline V gene sequence: CDR1 MNHEY, CDR2 SVGAGI. This CDR3 has 12 amino acids. V lost 7 bases, J lost 1 base, and 8 bases lay in between. CDR3 protein: CASISGSYEQYF. The CDR3 bases are TGTGCCAGCATCTCCGGATCCTACGAGCAGTACTTC.

V usage is TRBV7-6 and J usage is TRBJ2-3, with 8 bases matching TRBD2. J lost 3 bases, V lost 1 base, and 12 bases had no gene match. Germline CDR1 SGHVS, CDR2 FNYEAQ. The CDR3 has 18 residues. The DNA for the CDR3 is TGTGCCAGCAGCTTAGGGATAAGCGGGAGTGTTAGGACAGATACGCAGTATTTT. Encoded protein: CASSLGISGSVRTDTQYF.

The chain couples TRBV7-2 to TRBJ1-2, with unresolved D. This CDR3 is built from 13 residues. CDR1 SGHTA and CDR2 FQGNSA come from the germline V gene. The germline V and J ends were trimmed by 5 bases and 8 bases, with 15 bases remaining between them. The CDR3 nucleotides are TGTGCCAGCAGCCCAGCTTCTCAGTTGGGCTACACCTTC. Translation: CASSPASQLGYTF.

V gene TRBV11-3 combines with J gene TRBJ2-5; 7 nucleotides line up with TRBD1. The CDR3 is 14 amino acids. Germline V lookup: CDR1 SGHNT, CDR2 YENEEA. The junction had 6 bases not matched to a gene; V was cut back by 4 bases and J by 4 bases. Written as DNA, the CDR3 is TGTGCCAGCAGCTCGTGGGGACAGAGAGAGACCCAGTACTTC. Translation: CASSSWGQRETQYF.

The chain joins TRBV5-1 to TRBJ2-1; D remains ambiguous. Germline CDR1 reads SGHRS; CDR2 reads YFSETQ. Trimming removed 0 bases from V and 5 bases from J, with 6 bases in between. The CDR3 covers 13 residues. In nucleotides, the CDR3 is TGCGCCAGCAGCTTGGTTCCCCACAATGAGCAGTTCTTC. As protein: CASSLVPHNEQFF.

The chain links TRBV29-1 to TRBJ1-2, with 8 bases fitting TRBD1. The CDR3 is made up of 13 amino acids. The germline CDR1 and CDR2 sequences are SQVTM and ANQGSEA. V dropped 7 bases and J dropped 4; count of bases not matched to a gene: 8. The CDR3 is CSASGGGGYGYTF. DNA for the CDR3: TGCAGCGCCTCAGGGGGCGGCGGCTATGGCTACACCTTC.